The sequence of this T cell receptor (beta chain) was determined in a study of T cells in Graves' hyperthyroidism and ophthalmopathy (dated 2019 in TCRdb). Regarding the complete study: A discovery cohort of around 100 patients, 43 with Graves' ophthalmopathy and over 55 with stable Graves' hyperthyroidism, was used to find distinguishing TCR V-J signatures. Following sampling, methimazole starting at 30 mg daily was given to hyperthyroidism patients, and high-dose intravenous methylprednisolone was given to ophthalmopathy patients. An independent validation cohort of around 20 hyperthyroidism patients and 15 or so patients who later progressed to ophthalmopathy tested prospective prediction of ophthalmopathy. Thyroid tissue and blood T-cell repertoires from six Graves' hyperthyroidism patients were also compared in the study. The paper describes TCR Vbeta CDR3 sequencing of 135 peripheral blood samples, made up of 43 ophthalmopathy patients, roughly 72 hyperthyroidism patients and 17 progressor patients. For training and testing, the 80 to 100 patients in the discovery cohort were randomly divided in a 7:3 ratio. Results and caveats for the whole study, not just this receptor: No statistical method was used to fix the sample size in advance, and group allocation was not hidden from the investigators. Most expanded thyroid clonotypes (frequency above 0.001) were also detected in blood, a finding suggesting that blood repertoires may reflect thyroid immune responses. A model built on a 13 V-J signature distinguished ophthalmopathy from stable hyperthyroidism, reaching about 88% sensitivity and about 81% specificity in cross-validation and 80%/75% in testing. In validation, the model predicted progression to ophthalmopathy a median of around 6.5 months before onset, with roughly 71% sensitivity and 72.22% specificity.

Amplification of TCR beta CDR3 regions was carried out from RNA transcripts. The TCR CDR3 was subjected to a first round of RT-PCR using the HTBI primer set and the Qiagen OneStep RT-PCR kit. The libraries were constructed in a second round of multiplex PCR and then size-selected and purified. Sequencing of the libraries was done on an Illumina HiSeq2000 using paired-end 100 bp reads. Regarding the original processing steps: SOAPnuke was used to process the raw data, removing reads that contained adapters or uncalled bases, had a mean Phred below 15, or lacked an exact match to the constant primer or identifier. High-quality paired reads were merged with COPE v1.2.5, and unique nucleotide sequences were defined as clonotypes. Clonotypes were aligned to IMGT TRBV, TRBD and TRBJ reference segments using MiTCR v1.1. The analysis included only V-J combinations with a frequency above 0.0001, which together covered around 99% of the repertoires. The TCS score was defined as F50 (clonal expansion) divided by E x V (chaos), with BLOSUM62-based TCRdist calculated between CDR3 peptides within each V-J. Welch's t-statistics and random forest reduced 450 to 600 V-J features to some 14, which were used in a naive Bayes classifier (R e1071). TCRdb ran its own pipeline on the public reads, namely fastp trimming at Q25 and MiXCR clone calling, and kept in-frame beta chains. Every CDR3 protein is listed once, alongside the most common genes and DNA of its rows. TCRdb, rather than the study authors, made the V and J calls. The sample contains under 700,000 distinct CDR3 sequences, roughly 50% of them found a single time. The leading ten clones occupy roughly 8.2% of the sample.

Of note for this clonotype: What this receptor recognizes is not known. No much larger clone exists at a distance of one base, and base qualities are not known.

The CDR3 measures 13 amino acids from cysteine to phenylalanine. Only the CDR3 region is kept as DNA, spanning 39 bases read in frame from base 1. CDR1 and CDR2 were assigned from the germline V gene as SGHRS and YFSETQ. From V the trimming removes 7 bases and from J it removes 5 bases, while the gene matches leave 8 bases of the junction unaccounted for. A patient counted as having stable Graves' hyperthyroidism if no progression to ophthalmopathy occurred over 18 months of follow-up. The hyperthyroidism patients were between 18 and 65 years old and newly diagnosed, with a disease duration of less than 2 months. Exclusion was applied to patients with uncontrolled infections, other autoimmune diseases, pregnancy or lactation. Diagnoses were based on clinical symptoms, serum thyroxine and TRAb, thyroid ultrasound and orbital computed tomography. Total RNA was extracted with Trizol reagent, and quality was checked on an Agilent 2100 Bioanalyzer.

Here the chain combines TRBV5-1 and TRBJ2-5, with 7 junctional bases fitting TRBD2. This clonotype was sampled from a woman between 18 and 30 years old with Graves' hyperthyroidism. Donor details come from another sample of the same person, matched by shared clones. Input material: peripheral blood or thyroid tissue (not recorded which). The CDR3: CASSKGGIETQYF. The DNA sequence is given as TGCGCCAGCTCCAAGGGAGGGATCGAGACCCAGTACTTC.